The clone carrying this T cell receptor (beta chain) showed up just a few times. From the 5' RACE reads, TCRdb called clonotypes with MiXCR, one entry per CDR3 protein. The sample lists a few hundred thousand distinct CDR3 sequences; around 30% were seen once. The data were obtained in a study of T-cell memory formation after mild COVID-19. Sequenced: PBMCs or a T cell subset sorted from them (not recorded which). The TCR was taken from an adult woman who had mild COVID-19 (a few samples of this study predate the infection). Cell type and time point are not known.

The CDR3 loop is CASSSDREHGYTF. The DNA for the CDR3 is TGTGCCAGCAGTTCGGACAGGGAGCATGGCTACACCTTC. This chain links TRBV7-9 with TRBJ1-2; 8 bases match TRBD1. The CDR3 totals 13 residues. Germline values: CDR1 SEHNR, CDR2 FQNEAQ (reference sequence). The junction had 6 bases not matched to a gene; V was cut back by 6 bases and J by 6 bases.